This T cell receptor (beta chain) was sequenced in a study of blood T cell repertoires in COVID-19. The overall study: Samples came from the United States, Italy and Spain, spanning acute and convalescent COVID-19. PBMCs, B-cell-depleted T cells, or T cells were the source of the cDNA or gDNA that made up the material.

As processed by the authors: Reference gene primer amplification gave nucleated cell count estimates. Clones were sequenced by immunoSEQ multiplex PCR, and TCRdb holds only the in-frame ones, with some missing. That table is the source of V, J and clone size, and D and trimming were worked out from the DNA. Altogether tens of thousands of clones are present, roughly 85% being singletons, with the ten largest covering around 9.6%. Trimming shortened V by 3 bases and J by 6 bases, and 29 bases separated the two germline ends. Germline assignment: CDR1 LNHDA and CDR2 SQIVND (reference sequence). CDR3 length: 19 amino acids.

This clonotype was obtained from a man aged 50 to 60 with COVID-19, enrolled during active disease. The sample taken for sequencing was peripheral blood. The chain employs TRBV19 and TRBJ1-1; weak D call: TRBD1 (5 bases). The CDR3 protein is CASSMAFWEAGGNGAEAFF. DNA for the CDR3: TGTGCCAGTAGTATGGCCTTTTGGGAGGCCGGGGGAAATGGAGCTGAAGCTTTCTTT.